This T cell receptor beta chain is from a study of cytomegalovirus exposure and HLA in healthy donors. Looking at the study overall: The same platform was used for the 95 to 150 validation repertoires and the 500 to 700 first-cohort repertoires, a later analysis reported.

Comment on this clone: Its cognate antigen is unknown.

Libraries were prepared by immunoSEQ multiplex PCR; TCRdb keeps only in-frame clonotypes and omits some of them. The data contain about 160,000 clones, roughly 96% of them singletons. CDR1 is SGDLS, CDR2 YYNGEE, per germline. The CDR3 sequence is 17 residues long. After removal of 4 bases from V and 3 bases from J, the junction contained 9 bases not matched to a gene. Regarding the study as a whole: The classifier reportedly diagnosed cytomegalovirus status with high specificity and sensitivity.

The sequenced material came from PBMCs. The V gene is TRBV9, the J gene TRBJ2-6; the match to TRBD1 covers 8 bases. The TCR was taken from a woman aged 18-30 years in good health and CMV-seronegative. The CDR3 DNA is TGTGCCAGCAGCCCAAGACAGGGGCCGGGTGGGGCCAACGTCCTGACTTTC. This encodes CASSPRQGPGGANVLTF.